Listed here are 21 T cell receptor beta chains from one sample, sequenced in a study of regulatory T cells in long-lasting Graves disease. As to time point: newly diagnosed GD, antithyroid drugs for less than 3 months. The authors made the TCR library using RNA they extracted from PBMCs. The TCR beta library used iRepertoire HTBI primers with Arm-PCR amplification of CDR3. TCRdb reprocessed the multiplex PCR reads via MiXCR and lists one record per CDR3 protein. The sample shows about 500,000 distinct CDR3 sequences, around 15% of them seen only once. The sample was also reused in another study, on T cells in Graves' hyperthyroidism and ophthalmopathy.

The starting material was peripheral blood mononuclear cells (PBMCs), obtained at new diagnosis, from a patient treated with antithyroid drugs. These receptors were taken from a man in his forties with Graves disease.

This clonotype showed up many times. The chain joins TRBV3-1 to TRBJ2-7, with a weak D call TRBD1 (6 bases). The length of the CDR3 is 14 residues. V dropped 1 base and J dropped 2 bases, with 9 bases sitting between them. Per the germline V gene, CDR1 is LGHDT and CDR2 is YNNKEL (reference sequence). CDR3 bases: TGTGCCAGCAGCCAAGTTTGGGGGCCCTACGAGCAGTACTTC. The encoded protein is CASSQVWGPYEQYF.

This clonotype turned up a few times. A much larger clone sits a single nucleotide away, making a read error possible. J is TRBJ1-6 and V is TRBV30, with TRBD1 identical over 7 bases. The V and J ends lost 1 base and 8 bases, in that order; junction bases with no gene match: 5. The CDR3 has 14 residues. Germline CDR1 and CDR2: GTSNPN and SVGIG (reference sequence). CDR3 DNA: TGTGCCTGGAGTGGGGGGACAGTTCATTCACCCCTCCACTTT. Translation: CAWSGGTVHSPLHF.

There are a few counts of this clonotype. The chain joins TRBV29-1 to TRBJ2-5, with D uncertain. The CDR3 runs 13 residues. V lost 3 bases and J 5 bases, leaving 13 bases between the germline ends. Germline V gives CDR1 SQVTM, CDR2 ANQGSEA. Written as DNA, the CDR3 is TGCAGCGTTGAGATCGGGTTAGGGGAGACCCAGTACTTC. Protein: CSVEIGLGETQYF.

This clonotype has only a few counts. The gene calls are TRBV29-1 and TRBJ2-5; 8 bases are a match to TRBD1. This CDR3 contains 11 residues. J gave up 4 bases and V 8 bases, and 3 bases lay outside the gene matches. The germline CDR1 and CDR2 sequences are SQVTM and ANQGSEA. This CDR3 is CSFGQGETQYF. The CDR3, as DNA: TGCAGCTTCGGACAGGGAGAGACCCAGTACTTC.

Concerning this clonotype: A far larger clone is just one base off, so this is likely a read error. V gene TRBV24-1 combines with J gene TRBJ2-1, with D perhaps given as TRBD1 or TRBD2 (5 bases each). The germline V gene encodes CDR1 KGHDR and CDR2 SFDVKD. CDR3 length equals 19 residues. DNA of the CDR3: TGTGCCAGCAGTCTTTTTCCCGGGGCGCCCGACCTCTCCTACAATGAGCAGTTCTTC. Amino acid sequence: CASSLFPGAPDLSYNEQFF.

This clonotype appeared a few times. The chain carries TRBV9 and TRBJ2-2, with 12 bases fitting TRBD2. In germline, CDR1 is SGDLS, CDR2 YYNGEE. The V and J ends lost 4 bases and 4 bases, in that order; junction bases with no gene match: 2. The CDR3 totals 15 residues. The CDR3, as DNA: TGTGCCAGCAGCCGGACTAGCGGGATCACCGGGGAGCTGTTTTTT. Protein: CASSRTSGITGELFF. The variable domain in full, with the rest retrieved from reference TRBV9 and TRBJ2-2, is DSGVTQTPKHLITATGQRVTLRCSPRSGDLSVYWYQQSLDQGLQFLIQYYNGEERAKGNILERFSAQQFPDLHSELNLSSLELGDSALYFCASSRTSGITGELFFGEGSRLTVL.

This clonotype came up a few times. The chain carries TRBV6-1 and TRBJ2-2; D is uncertain. The germline V gene encodes CDR1 MNHNS and CDR2 SASEGT. Trimming pared 7 bases from V and 1 base from J, leaving 10 bases between. The CDR3 totals 14 residues. CDR3 sequence reads: CASISRMNTGELFF. Written as DNA, the CDR3 is TGTGCCAGCATTTCGCGGATGAACACCGGGGAGCTGTTTTTT.

This clonotype occurred a few times. The J gene is TRBJ1-1, the V gene TRBV29-1; D uncertain. Trimming removed 4 bases at V and 5 bases at J, with 8 bases between. Germline V gene lookup returns CDR1 SQVTM and CDR2 ANQGSEA. This CDR3 contains 11 residues. CDR3 in amino acids: CSVVMGTEAFF. Written as DNA, the CDR3 is TGCAGCGTTGTTATGGGGACTGAAGCTTTCTTT.

At least ten counts were recorded for this clonotype. The rearrangement links TRBV7-3 to TRBJ2-4, with 9 bases matching TRBD2. The CDR3 runs to 17 residues. Trimming took 5 bases from V and 2 from J; bases not matched to a gene: 10. Looked up from germline, CDR1 is SGHTA and CDR2 is FQGTGA. CDR3 DNA: TGTGCCAGCAGCGTTAGCGGGAGCCCTCACCCCAAAAACATTCAGTACTTC. It yields the protein CASSVSGSPHPKNIQYF. Together with reference TRBV7-3 and TRBJ2-4, the CDR3 gives the full variable domain: GAGVSQTPSNKVTEKGKYVELRCDPISGHTALYWYRQSLGQGPEFLIYFQGTGAADDSGLPNDRFFAVRPEGSVSTLKIQRTERGDSAVYLCASSVSGSPHPKNIQYFGAGTRLSVL.

On this clonotype: Mismatch with germline at one junction end may stem from a read error. The chain couples TRBV24-1 to TRBJ1-2; a weak D match, TRBD1 (5 bases). This CDR3 spans 17 amino acids. Germline assignment: CDR1 KGHDR and CDR2 SFDVKD. The CDR3 here is CATSDGGGRRANYDYTF. In DNA form, the CDR3 reads TGTGCCACCAGTGATGGGGGGGGTAGAAGAGCTAACTATGACTACACCTTC.

This clonotype was detected only a few times. This chain links TRBV25-1 with TRBJ2-7, with D maybe TRBD1 (6 bases). Trimming removed 5 bases at V and 4 bases at J, with 12 bases between. Per the germline V gene, CDR1 is MGHDK and CDR2 is SYGVNS. The CDR3 has 13 amino acids. CDR3 sequence reads: CASSTRRGYEQYF. The CDR3 bases are TGTGCCAGCAGTACTCGCAGGGGTTACGAGCAGTACTTC.

This clonotype was counted between two and nine times. V is TRBV19 and J is TRBJ2-1; 11 nucleotides match TRBD2. The CDR3 extends over 16 amino acids. After removal of 5 bases from V and 11 bases from J, the junction contained 14 bases not matched to a gene. Germline CDR1 reads LNHDA; CDR2 reads SQIVND (reference sequence). CDR3 in DNA: TGTGCCAGTAGTTCTCCTCACGGGACTAGCGGCTTGCAGCAGTTCTTC. It yields the protein CASSSPHGTSGLQQFF.

This clonotype was picked up a small number of times. This chain uses TRBV12-3 or TRBV12-4 with TRBJ1-2; no firm D call. Between the trimmed V and J ends, which lost 3 bases and 6 bases, there was a span of 17 bases. There are 15 residues in the CDR3. CDR3 sequence: CASSLRGPATDGYTF. The CDR3 DNA reads as TGTGCCAGCAGTTTGAGAGGGCCTGCGACTGATGGCTACACCTTC.

This rearrangement joins TRBV7-2 to TRBJ2-1, with 8 bases fitting TRBD2. Losses at the gene ends were 5 bases for V and 0 bases for J; bases not matched to a gene: 6. Germline V gene lookup returns CDR1 SGHTA and CDR2 FQGNSA. The CDR3 sequence is 16 residues long. CDR3 DNA: TGTGCCAGCAGCCTGCGGGGGGACACCTCCTACAATGAGCAGTTCTTC. The encoded protein is CASSLRGDTSYNEQFF.

The V and J genes are TRBV4-1 and TRBJ2-7, with 8 bases fitting TRBD2. This CDR3 has 16 amino acids. Germline trimming cut 1 base from V and 6 bases from J; bases unmatched to any gene: 11. CDR1 MGHRA and CDR2 YSYEKL come from the germline V gene. The CDR3 sequence is CASSQVPGGRPLEQYF. The CDR3 DNA reads as TGCGCCAGCAGCCAAGTCCCCGGCGGGAGGCCGCTCGAGCAGTACTTC.

A word on this clonotype: Relative to the germline gene, one junction end is altered; a read error may explain this. This chain links TRBV28 with TRBJ2-7; perhaps TRBD2 as D (5 bases). This CDR3 spans 16 amino acids. The germline V gene encodes CDR1 MDHEN and CDR2 SYDVKM. The CDR3 here is CANSVPWGAEAYEQYF. CDR3 DNA sequence: TGTGCCAACAGTGTTCCCTGGGGAGCGGAGGCGTACGAGCAGTACTTC.

This clonotype turned up a few times. The chain combines TRBV10-3 with TRBJ1-6; D is possibly TRBD1 (5 bases). The length of the CDR3 is 16 residues. Germline CDR1 reads ENHRY; CDR2 reads SYGVKD. V gave up 2 bases and J gave up 10 bases, with 18 bases separating them. The CDR3 DNA follows: TGTGCCATCAGTGAGGAGGGCCCGGCTCGGGGCTCACCCCTCCACTTT. Its protein product is CAISEEGPARGSPLHF.

This clonotype came up many times. The rearrangement joins TRBV2 to TRBJ2-1; D not certain. The germline V gene encodes CDR1 SNHLY and CDR2 FYNNEI. CDR3 length: 12 residues. V was clipped by 5 bases and J by 7 bases, with 9 bases between them. CDR3 residues: CASSTWLNEQFF. The DNA for the CDR3 is TGTGCCAGCAGTACCTGGCTAAATGAGCAGTTCTTC.

This clonotype was seen repeatedly, ten times or more. The chain recombines TRBV7-9 with TRBJ2-7; tentative D call: TRBD1 (6 bases). The CDR3 extends over 15 amino acids. The V and J ends lost 2 bases and 3 bases respectively, with 14 bases between them. Germline V gene sequence: CDR1 SEHNR, CDR2 FQNEAQ (reference sequence). CDR3: CASSLMAGVLYEQYF. Written as DNA, the CDR3 is TGTGCCAGCAGCTTAATGGCAGGGGTACTCTACGAGCAGTACTTC.

This chain uses TRBV20-1 with TRBJ2-6, with D possibly TRBD1 on 6 matching bases. Per germline, CDR1 DFQATT and CDR2 SNEGSKA (reference sequence). V shed 6 bases and J shed 1 base, with 10 bases lying between them. The CDR3 covers 14 residues. The CDR3 region is CSAPGVSGANVLTF. The CDR3 DNA reads TGCAGTGCCCCAGGGGTATCTGGGGCCAACGTCCTGACTTTC.

This clonotype occurred many times. V usage is TRBV9 and J usage is TRBJ2-1; no firm D call. CDR1 and CDR2 from the germline V gene are SGDLS and YYNGEE. V shed 1 base and J shed 0 bases, with 11 bases lying between them. The CDR3 sequence is 16 residues long. CDR3 in DNA: TGTGCCAGCAGCGTAATGGGATCGGACTCCTACAATGAGCAGTTCTTC. Residues: CASSVMGSDSYNEQFF.